One and the same sample provided the 22 T cell receptor beta chains below, sequenced in a study of CD8 T cells in ankylosing spondylitis. TCRdb independently ran MiXCR on the 5' RACE reads; one entry per CDR3 protein. The sample lists approximately 300,000 distinct CDR3 sequences; approximately 20% were seen once. The specimen sequenced was blood, either unsorted or a sorted T cell fraction (not recorded which). The receptors derive from a male donor with ankylosing spondylitis or in good health (not recorded which).

This clonotype was seen more than once but under ten times. The chain carries TRBV20-1 and TRBJ2-5, with 8 bases lining up with TRBD2. Germline CDR1 reads DFQATT; CDR2 reads SNEGSKA (reference sequence). This CDR3 spans 15 amino acids. Trimming removed 1 base from V and 0 bases from J; junction bases left unmatched: 4. The CDR3 DNA reads as TGCAGTGCTAGAGGGAAGCGGGGGTACCAAGAGACCCAGTACTTC. Translation: CSARGKRGYQETQYF.

This chain joins TRBV20-1 and TRBJ1-6; TRBD1 aligns across 8 bases. The germline CDR1 and CDR2 sequences are DFQATT and SNEGSKA (reference sequence). The CDR3 extends over 16 amino acids. Trimming at V came to 0 bases and at J to 7 bases, leaving 8 bases not matched to a gene. The chain's CDR3 is CSARDRPDRVNSPLHF. CDR3 nucleotide sequence: TGCAGTGCTAGAGATAGGCCGGACAGGGTCAATTCACCCCTCCACTTT.

This clonotype has more than one count but fewer than ten. This chain connects TRBV12-3 or TRBV12-4 to TRBJ1-2; D is unclear. The CDR3 is made up of 12 amino acids. The V end was cut by 5 bases, the J end by 4 bases, with 8 bases between. The CDR3 DNA is TGTGCCAGCAGTAGAGAAGTCTATGGCTACACCTTC. Residues: CASSREVYGYTF.

The rearrangement uses TRBV28 and TRBJ2-5, with D uncertain. Trimming removed 5 bases from V and 4 bases from J, with 17 bases in between. Germline-derived CDR1 and CDR2 are MDHEN and SYDVKM. The CDR3 is 15 amino acids. The CDR3 spells CASSAYNDFTETQYF. Here the CDR3 DNA reads TGTGCCAGCAGTGCGTACAACGACTTCACAGAGACCCAGTACTTC.

The J gene is TRBJ2-2, the V gene TRBV6-2 or TRBV6-3; 7 bases line up with TRBD2. CDR3 length: 16 residues. J was trimmed by 5 bases and V by 5 bases; bases with no gene match: 11. Germline lookup yields CDR1 MNHEY and CDR2 SVGEGT. The CDR3 loop reads CASSPSGAPVTGELFF. Here the CDR3 DNA reads TGTGCCAGCAGTCCCAGCGGGGCACCGGTGACCGGGGAGCTGTTTTTT.

This clonotype was recorded a few times. V and J are TRBV5-1 and TRBJ2-1, with 9 bases that match TRBD1. The J segment lost 15 bases and the V segment lost 0 bases, leaving 10 bases of the junction unmatched. CDR3 length: 14 amino acids. Per germline, CDR1 SGHRS and CDR2 YFSETQ. Here the CDR3 reads CASSLGHPGQGWFF. CDR3 in DNA: TGCGCCAGCAGCTTGGGACATCCGGGACAGGGCTGGTTCTTC.

This clonotype was found a few times. The chain joins TRBV9 to TRBJ1-1; 7 bases line up with TRBD1. The CDR3 has 13 residues. V lost 3 bases and J lost 10; bases outside the gene matches: 9. CDR1 is SGDLS and CDR2 is YYNGEE in the germline V gene. CDR3 residues: CASSGRGGTAAFF. In nucleotides, the CDR3 is TGTGCCAGCAGCGGTCGAGGGGGGACAGCAGCTTTCTTT.

V is TRBV5-4 and J is TRBJ2-3; D not certain. The CDR3 extends over 15 amino acids. Germline lookup yields CDR1 SGHNT and CDR2 YYREEE (reference sequence). V lost 1 base to trimming and J lost 6 bases, with 15 bases between them. Here the CDR3 DNA reads TGTGCCAGCAGCTTGCATCCCGAGGCCATGGATACGCAGTATTTT. It is translated as CASSLHPEAMDTQYF. Drawing the rest from reference TRBV5-4 and TRBJ2-3, the complete variable domain is ETGVTQSPTHLIKTRGQQVTLRCSSQSGHNTVSWYQQALGQGPQFIFQYYREEENGRGNFPPRFSGLQFPNYSSELNVNALELDDSALYLCASSLHPEAMDTQYFGPGTRLTVL.

This clonotype occurred a few times. The chain carries TRBV24-1 and TRBJ2-5; maybe TRBD1 (6 bases). V lost 4 bases to trimming and J lost 4 bases, with 15 bases between them. The CDR3 is 15 residues long. Germline assignment: CDR1 KGHDR and CDR2 SFDVKD. The CDR3 region is CATSETPGVRETQYF. The CDR3 DNA follows: TGTGCCACCAGTGAAACCCCAGGGGTTAGAGAGACCCAGTACTTC.

This clonotype has more than one count but fewer than ten. The chain uses TRBV12-3 or TRBV12-4 and TRBJ2-7; no definite D call. The V end was cut by 4 bases, the J end by 2 bases, with 12 bases between. CDR3 length: 14 amino acids. This chain's CDR3 is CASSSYLVAYEQYV. In DNA, the CDR3 is TGTGCCAGCAGTTCCTACCTAGTTGCCTACGAGCAGTACGTC.

This rearrangement joins TRBV29-1 to TRBJ1-2, with 9 nucleotides matching TRBD1. The CDR3 covers 13 residues. Trimming removed 6 bases from V and 6 bases from J; junction bases left unmatched: 8. From germline, CDR1 is SQVTM and CDR2 ANQGSEA. The CDR3 spells CSVGAGTGNGYTF. In nucleotides, the CDR3 is TGCAGCGTGGGAGCCGGGACAGGGAATGGCTACACCTTC.

This clonotype has a handful of counts. V is TRBV20-1 and J is TRBJ2-3; D possibly matches TRBD1 or TRBD2 (6 bases each). Per the germline V gene, CDR1 is DFQATT and CDR2 is SNEGSKA (reference sequence). The CDR3 is 12 amino acids. The CDR3 reads CGWGARTDTQYF. CDR3 nucleotides: TGCGGGTGGGGGGCAAGGACAGATACGCAGTATTTT.

This clonotype was counted many times. The gene calls are TRBV29-1 and TRBJ2-1; 7 nucleotides match TRBD2. Germline lookup yields CDR1 SQVTM and CDR2 ANQGSEA. After removal of 6 bases from V and 4 bases from J, the junction contained 9 bases not matched to a gene. The CDR3 is 14 amino acids. CDR3 region: CSVPGLIPYNEQFF. The CDR3 DNA reads TGCAGCGTCCCGGGACTAATCCCTTACAATGAGCAGTTCTTC.

There are a few counts of this clonotype. The chain is built from TRBV2 and TRBJ2-2, with 7 bases lining up with TRBD1. Trimming removed 5 bases from V and 5 bases from J; junction bases left unmatched: 11. This CDR3 is 16 amino acids long. CDR1 SNHLY and CDR2 FYNNEI come from the germline V gene. The CDR3 here is CASSTTGAEWTGELFF. The CDR3 DNA reads as TGTGCCAGCAGTACTACAGGGGCTGAGTGGACCGGGGAGCTGTTTTTT. The complete variable domain, with remaining parts taken from reference TRBV2 and TRBJ2-2, reads EPEVTQTPSHQVTQMGQEVILRCVPISNHLYFYWYRQILGQKVEFLVSFYNNEISEKSEIFDDQFSVERPDGSNFTLKIRSTKLEDSAMYFCASSTTGAEWTGELFFGEGSRLTVL.

This clonotype occurred a few times. The V gene is TRBV3-1, the J gene TRBJ1-4; no firm D call. Per germline, CDR1 LGHDT and CDR2 YNNKEL (reference sequence). CDR3 length equals 13 residues. The V gene lost 1 base and the J gene lost 5 bases, with 5 bases spanning the gap. The CDR3 region has the DNA TGTGCCAGCAGCCAAGTCGGAAATGAAAAACTGTTTTTT. Translated, it gives CASSQVGNEKLFF.

J is TRBJ2-7 and V is TRBV6-2 or TRBV6-3, with D unresolved. This CDR3 has 13 amino acids. Trimming stripped 0 bases from V and 6 bases from J, with 9 bases between. Germline V gene sequence: CDR1 MNHEY, CDR2 SVGEGT. CDR3 residues: CASSYSSNFEQYV. CDR3 nucleotide sequence: TGTGCCAGCAGTTACTCGAGCAACTTCGAGCAGTACGTC.

The rearrangement uses TRBV27 and TRBJ2-1, with 13 bases matching TRBD2. V lost 6 bases, J lost 13 bases, and 6 bases stayed unmatched. The CDR3 is 13 amino acids. CDR1 and CDR2 from the germline V gene are MNHEY and SMNVEV (reference sequence). CDR3 amino acids: CASRLAGGGRQFF. Here the CDR3 DNA reads TGTGCCAGCAGACTAGCGGGAGGGGGGAGACAGTTCTTC.

The V and J genes are TRBV5-1 and TRBJ1-6; TRBD1 is a possible D gene (5 bases). The length of the CDR3 is 15 residues. Germline CDR1 and CDR2: SGHRS and YFSETQ. V was cut by 0 bases and J by 7 bases, with 11 bases left in between. The CDR3 sequence is CASSLEGRKNSPLHF. Written as DNA, the CDR3 is TGCGCCAGCAGCTTGGAGGGACGGAAGAATTCACCCCTCCACTTT.

Regarding this clonotype: This clone may be a read error of a much larger clone one base away. The chain carries TRBV5-1 and TRBJ2-3; D possibly matches TRBD1 or TRBD2 (6 bases each). CDR3 length: 14 amino acids. V lost 4 bases, J lost 0 bases, and 9 bases lay in between. The V gene's germline CDR1 is SGHRS and CDR2 YFSETQ. The CDR3 DNA follows: TGCGCCAGCAGCGCGGGACAAAGCACAGATACGCAGTATTTT. Protein sequence: CASSAGQSTDTQYF.

The rearrangement links TRBV5-1 to TRBJ2-5; the D gene is possibly TRBD2 (6 bases). This CDR3 is built from 13 residues. Germline V CDR1 and CDR2: SGHRS, YFSETQ. V was shortened by 7 bases and J by 3 bases, with 13 bases between the two germline ends. The DNA for the CDR3 is TGCGCCAGCTCTGGTTGGGGGGAAGAGACCCAGTACTTC. Translating it yields CASSGWGEETQYF.

This clonotype was seen ten or more times. The chain has TRBV7-8 and TRBJ2-1, with D uncertain. V gave up 8 bases and J gave up 6 bases, with 14 bases separating them. Germline CDR1 reads SGHVS; CDR2 reads FQNEAQ. The CDR3 is made up of 13 amino acids. The CDR3, as DNA: TGTGCCAGCGGCATTTGGGGTGGCAATGAGCAGTTCTTC. Translating it yields CASGIWGGNEQFF.

Here the CDR3 reads CSAAGAHSNQPQHF. The DNA for the CDR3 is TGCAGTGCCGCAGGGGCCCATAGCAATCAGCCCCAGCATTTT. The gene calls are TRBV20-1 and TRBJ1-5, with D perhaps TRBD1 (6 bases). CDR3 length equals 14 residues. Germline V lookup: CDR1 DFQATT, CDR2 SNEGSKA (reference sequence). The V end was cut by 6 bases, the J end by 0 bases, with 12 bases between.